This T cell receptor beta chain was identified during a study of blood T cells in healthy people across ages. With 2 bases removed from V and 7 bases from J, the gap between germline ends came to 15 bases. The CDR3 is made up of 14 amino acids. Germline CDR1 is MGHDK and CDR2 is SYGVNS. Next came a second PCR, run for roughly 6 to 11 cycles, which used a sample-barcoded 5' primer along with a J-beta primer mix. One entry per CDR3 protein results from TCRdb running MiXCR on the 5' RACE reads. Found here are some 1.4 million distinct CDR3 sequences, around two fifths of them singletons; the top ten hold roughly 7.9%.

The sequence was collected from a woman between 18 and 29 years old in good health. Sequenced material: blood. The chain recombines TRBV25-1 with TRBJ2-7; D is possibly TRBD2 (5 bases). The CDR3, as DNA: TGTGCCAGCAGTGAAACGGCTGCCTCGGGGGAGCAGTACTTC. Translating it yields CASSETAASGEQYF.